This TCR beta chain was profiled in a study of blood T cell repertoires in COVID-19. Study-level information: The United States, Italy and Spain supplied acute and convalescent COVID-19 samples. The cDNA or gDNA used as material had been derived from T cells, B-cell-depleted T cells, or PBMCs.

Source study methods: Estimated nucleated cell counts came from reference gene primer amplification. Using immunoSEQ multiplex PCR, the repertoire was profiled, and TCRdb retains in-frame clones only, with some absent. The DNA gave D and trimming, while V, J and clone size come from that table. The table shows about 87,000 clones, with around 88% occurring only once. This CDR3 region has 14 residues. Per the germline V gene, CDR1 is SGHAT and CDR2 is FQNNGV. Trimming pared 2 bases from V and 7 bases from J, leaving 12 bases between. The sequenced sample was peripheral blood. The rearrangement links TRBV11-2 to TRBJ2-1; a weak D match, TRBD2 (6 bases). This TCR was recovered from an older woman with acute or convalescent COVID-19. CDR3 nucleotide sequence: TGTGCCAGCAGCTTACCCGGGACTCGTAATGAGCAGTTCTTC. Translated: CASSLPGTRNEQFF.